This T cell receptor beta chain was obtained from a study of blood T cell repertoires in COVID-19. Background on the study: The origin of the acute and convalescent COVID-19 samples was the United States, Italy and Spain. T cells, B-cell-depleted T cells, or PBMCs supplied cDNA or gDNA.

The method was immunoSEQ multiplex PCR; TCRdb's version includes in-frame clones alone and lacks a portion of them. The repertoire has around 68,000 clones, about 86% of them found once; the top ten carry 15% to 20%. Germline trimming cut 3 bases from V and 4 bases from J; bases unmatched to any gene: 6. CDR1 is MDHEN, CDR2 SYDVKM, per germline. The CDR3 totals 15 residues. The chain employs TRBV28 and TRBJ1-2; 9 bases match TRBD1. The specimen was peripheral blood. This TCR was recovered from a man between 35 and 55 years old with COVID-19, enrolled during active disease. The CDR3, as DNA: TGTGCCAGCAGTTTGGGGGACAGGGACGGCTATGGCTACACCTTC. It specifies CASSLGDRDGYGYTF.